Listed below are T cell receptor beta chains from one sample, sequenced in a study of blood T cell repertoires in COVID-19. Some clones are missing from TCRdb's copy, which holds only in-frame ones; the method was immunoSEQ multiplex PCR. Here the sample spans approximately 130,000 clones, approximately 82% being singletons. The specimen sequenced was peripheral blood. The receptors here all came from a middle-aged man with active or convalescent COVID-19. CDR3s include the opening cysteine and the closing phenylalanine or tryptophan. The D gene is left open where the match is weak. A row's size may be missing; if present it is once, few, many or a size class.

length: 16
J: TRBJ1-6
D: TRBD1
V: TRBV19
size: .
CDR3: CASSTQTGGAGSPLHF
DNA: TGTGCCAGTAGTACACAAACAGGGGGCGCGGGTTCACCCCTCCACTTT

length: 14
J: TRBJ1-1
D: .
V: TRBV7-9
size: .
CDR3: CASSFSQLNTEAFF
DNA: TGTGCCAGCAGCTTTTCACAGTTAAACACTGAAGCTTTCTTT

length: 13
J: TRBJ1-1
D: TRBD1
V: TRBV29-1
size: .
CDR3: CSVVGTGNTEAFF
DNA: TGCAGCGTAGTAGGGACAGGGAACACTGAAGCTTTCTTT

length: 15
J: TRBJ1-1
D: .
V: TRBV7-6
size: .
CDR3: CASSLLQKMNTEAFF
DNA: TGTGCCAGCAGCTTGTTACAGAAGATGAACACTGAAGCTTTCTTT

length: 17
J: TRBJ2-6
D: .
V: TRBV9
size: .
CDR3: CASSVGGTTSGANVLTF
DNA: TGTGCCAGCAGCGTAGGTGGTACTACCTCTGGGGCCAACGTCCTGACTTTC

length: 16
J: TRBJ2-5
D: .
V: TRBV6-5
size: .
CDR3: CASSYSTTGQQETQYF
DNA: TGTGCCAGCAGTTACTCTACTACAGGGCAGCAAGAGACCCAGTACTTC

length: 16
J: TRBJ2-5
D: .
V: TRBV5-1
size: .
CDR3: CASSRGAGRLQETQYF
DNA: TGCGCCAGCAGCCGGGGGGCGGGACGATTACAAGAGACCCAGTACTTC

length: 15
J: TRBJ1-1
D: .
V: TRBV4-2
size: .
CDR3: CASSQVAGGNTEAFF
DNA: TGTGCCAGCAGCCAAGTGGCAGGTGGGAACACTGAAGCTTTCTTT

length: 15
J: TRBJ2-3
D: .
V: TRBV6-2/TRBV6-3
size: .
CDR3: CASSLTSPSTDTQYF
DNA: TGTGCCAGCAGTTTAACTAGTCCCTCCACAGATACGCAGTATTTT

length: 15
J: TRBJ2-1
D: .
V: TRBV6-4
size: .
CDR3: CASRPQASSYNEQFF
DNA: TGTGCCAGCAGACCACAGGCCAGCTCCTACAATGAGCAGTTCTTC

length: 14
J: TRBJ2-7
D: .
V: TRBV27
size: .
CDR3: CASSQETGLREQYF
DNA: TGTGCCAGCAGTCAGGAGACAGGCCTCCGCGAGCAGTACTTC

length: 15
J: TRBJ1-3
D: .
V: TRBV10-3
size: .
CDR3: CAISEYSLSGNTIYF
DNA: TGTGCCATCAGTGAATACAGCCTCTCTGGAAACACCATATATTTT

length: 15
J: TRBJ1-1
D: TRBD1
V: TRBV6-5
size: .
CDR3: CASSYSDRVGTEAFF
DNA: TGTGCCAGCAGTTACTCGGACAGGGTTGGTACTGAAGCTTTCTTT

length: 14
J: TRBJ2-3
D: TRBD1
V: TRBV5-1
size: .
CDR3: CASSRDRGTDTQYF
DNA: TGCGCCAGCAGCCGGGACAGGGGTACAGATACGCAGTATTTT

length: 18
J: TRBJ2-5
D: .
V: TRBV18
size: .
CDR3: CASSPRGRHPTTQETQYF
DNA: TGTGCCAGCTCACCGCGTGGACGACACCCGACTACCCAAGAGACCCAGTACTTC

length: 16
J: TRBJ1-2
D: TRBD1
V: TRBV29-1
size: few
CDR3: CSVEDPGQGWRHGYTF
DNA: TGCAGCGTTGAAGATCCCGGACAGGGGTGGAGGCATGGCTACACCTTC

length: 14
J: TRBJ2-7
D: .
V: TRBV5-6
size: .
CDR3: CASSLSAGGGEQYF
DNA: TGTGCCAGCAGCTTGTCGGCAGGGGGAGGCGAGCAGTACTTC

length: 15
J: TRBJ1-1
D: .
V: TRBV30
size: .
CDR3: CAWRGGLTRNTEAFF
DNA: TGTGCCTGGAGGGGCGGACTAACAAGGAACACTGAAGCTTTCTTT

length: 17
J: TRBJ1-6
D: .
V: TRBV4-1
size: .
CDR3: CASSQDWEGIGNSPLHF
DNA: TGCGCCAGCAGCCAAGATTGGGAGGGTATCGGTAATTCACCCCTCCACTTT

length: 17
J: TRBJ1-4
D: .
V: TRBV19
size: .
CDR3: CASSIDLSGIPNEKLFF
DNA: TGTGCCAGTAGTATAGACCTCTCAGGGATACCTAATGAAAAACTGTTTTTT

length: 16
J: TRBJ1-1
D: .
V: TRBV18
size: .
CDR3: CASSPWQGLGNTEAFF
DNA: TGTGCCAGCTCACCCTGGCAGGGGTTAGGGAACACTGAAGCTTTCTTT

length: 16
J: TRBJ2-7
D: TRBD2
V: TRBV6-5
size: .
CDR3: CASSYSRAGGENEQYF
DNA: TGTGCCAGCAGTTACTCGAGAGCGGGGGGTGAGAACGAGCAGTACTTC

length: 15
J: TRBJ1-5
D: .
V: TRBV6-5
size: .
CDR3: CASSYGAGSNQPQHF
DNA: TGTGCCAGCAGTTACGGAGCCGGGAGCAATCAGCCCCAGCATTTT

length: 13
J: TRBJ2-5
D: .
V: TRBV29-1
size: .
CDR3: CSAAGSGVETQYF
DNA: TGCAGCGCCGCGGGGAGTGGTGTCGAGACCCAGTACTTC

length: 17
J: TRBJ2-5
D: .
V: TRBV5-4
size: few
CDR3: CASSTSFVQDSQETQYF
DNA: TGTGCCAGCAGCACAAGTTTCGTCCAGGACAGTCAAGAGACCCAGTACTTC

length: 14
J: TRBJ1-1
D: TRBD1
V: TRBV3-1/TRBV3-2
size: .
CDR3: CATRQGSLNTEAFF
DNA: TGTGCCACCCGACAGGGGTCCTTAAACACTGAAGCTTTCTTT

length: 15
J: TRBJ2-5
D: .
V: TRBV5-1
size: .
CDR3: CASSPTPTRQETQYF
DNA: TGCGCCAGCAGCCCAACCCCCACTAGACAAGAGACCCAGTACTTC

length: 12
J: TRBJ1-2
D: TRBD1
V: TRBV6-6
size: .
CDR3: CASTRTGTDYTF
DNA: TGTGCCAGCACCCGGACAGGGACTGACTACACCTTC

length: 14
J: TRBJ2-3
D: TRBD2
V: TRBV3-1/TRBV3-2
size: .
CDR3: CASSQRGGGDTQYF
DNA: TGTGCCAGCAGCCAGCGGGGGGGAGGAGATACGCAGTATTTT

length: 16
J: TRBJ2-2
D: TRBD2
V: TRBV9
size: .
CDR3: CASSVSGGANTGELFF
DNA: TGTGCCAGCAGCGTGAGCGGGGGGGCGAACACCGGGGAGCTGTTTTTT

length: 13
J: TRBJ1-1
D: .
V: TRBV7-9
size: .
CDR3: CASSYQMITEAFF
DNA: TGTGCCAGCAGCTATCAGATGATTACTGAAGCTTTCTTT

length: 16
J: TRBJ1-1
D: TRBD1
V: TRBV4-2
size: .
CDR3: CASSPSWTGRGTEAFF
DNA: TGTGCCAGCAGCCCCTCCTGGACAGGGAGGGGCACTGAAGCTTTCTTT

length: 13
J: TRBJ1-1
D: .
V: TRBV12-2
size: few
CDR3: CAERGGSNTEAFF
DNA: TGCGCCGAGCGGGGCGGGTCTAACACTGAAGCTTTCTTT